Below, 8 T cell receptor beta chains from the same sample are listed, as sequenced in a study of early T cells in non-severe SARS-CoV-2 infection. TCRdb recomputed calls from the 5' RACE reads with MiXCR, one row per CDR3 protein. Of about 64,000 distinct CDR3 sequences listed, less than 20% are singletons. The source was whole blood, collected at baseline. These receptors came from an adult who was a healthcare worker with PCR-confirmed SARS-CoV-2 infection or an uninfected control (not recorded which).

This clonotype turned up a few times. The chain has TRBV10-3 and TRBJ2-3; 9 bases are a match to TRBD2. In germline, CDR1 is ENHRY, CDR2 SYGVKD. The CDR3 is 16 amino acids. V trimming: 3 bases; J trimming: 6 bases; junction bases outside the gene matches: 10. CDR3 amino acids: CAISDILAGGLDTQYF. Written as DNA, the CDR3 is TGTGCCATCAGTGACATATTGGCGGGGGGGCTCGATACGCAGTATTTT.

The chain links TRBV3-1 to TRBJ2-7; D not resolved. There are 14 residues in the CDR3. Germline-derived CDR1 and CDR2 are LGHDT and YNNKEL (reference sequence). Trimming removed 0 bases from V and 0 bases from J, with 6 bases in between. The CDR3 is CASSQDRNSYEQYF. The CDR3 DNA follows: TGTGCCAGCAGCCAAGACAGGAACTCCTACGAGCAGTACTTC.

The chain combines TRBV6-2 or TRBV6-3 with TRBJ2-2; D perhaps matches TRBD2 (6 bases). The CDR3 contains 17 residues. In germline, CDR1 is MNHEY, CDR2 SVGEGT. Trimming took off 6 bases at V and 2 bases at J, with 19 bases between the two ends. The CDR3 spells CASSYAYGTANTGELFF. The CDR3 region has the DNA TGTGCCAGCAGCTACGCGTATGGGACTGCCAACACCGGGGAGCTGTTTTTT.

The chain combines TRBV28 with TRBJ2-2; 8 bases map to TRBD1. The length of the CDR3 is 15 residues. Germline V CDR1 and CDR2: MDHEN, SYDVKM. The V segment lost 4 bases and the J segment 5 bases; nucleotides outside the gene matches: 6. The CDR3 DNA reads as TGTGCCAGCAGTTCCGACAGGGGTGAGACCGGGGAGCTGTTTTTT. Encoded protein: CASSSDRGETGELFF.

This clonotype was recorded a few times. The gene calls are TRBV6-2 or TRBV6-3 and TRBJ2-4; D possibly corresponds to TRBD1 (5 bases). With 0 bases removed from V and 4 bases from J, the gap between germline ends came to 7 bases. Germline V gene data show CDR1 as MNHEY and CDR2 as SVGEGT. This CDR3 contains 14 residues. CDR3 amino acids: CASSYSAGKNIQYF. The CDR3 DNA reads as TGTGCCAGCAGTTACTCGGCAGGGAAAAACATTCAGTACTTC.

The rearrangement joins TRBV24-1 to TRBJ2-2; D is ambiguous. From germline, CDR1 is KGHDR and CDR2 SFDVKD. Trimming cost V 3 bases and J 2 bases, with 6 bases left between them. This CDR3 has 14 residues. Here the CDR3 reads CATSDRTNTGELFF. In nucleotides, the CDR3 is TGTGCCACCAGTGATCGGACCAACACCGGGGAGCTGTTTTTT.

This clonotype came up many times. V usage is TRBV10-3 and J usage is TRBJ1-1; maybe TRBD1 (6 bases). The germline V gene encodes CDR1 ENHRY and CDR2 SYGVKD. The CDR3 length is 12 residues. Trimming removed 7 bases from V and 7 bases from J, with 13 bases in between. CDR3 sequence (DNA): TGTGCCATCAACCCAGGGGAAGGTGAAGCTTTCTTT. This sequence encodes CAINPGEGEAFF.

The rearrangement uses TRBV9 and TRBJ1-2; tentative D call: TRBD1 (5 bases). The CDR3 is 15 amino acids. Trimming left V 3 bases short and J 6 bases short, with 18 bases between. Germline-derived CDR1 and CDR2 are SGDLS and YYNGEE. DNA for the CDR3: TGTGCCAGCAGCGCAACCCCCCAGGGTCTAAATGGCTACACCTTC. Its translation: CASSATPQGLNGYTF. The complete variable domain, with remaining parts taken from reference TRBV9 and TRBJ1-2, reads DSGVTQTPKHLITATGQRVTLRCSPRSGDLSVYWYQQSLDQGLQFLIQYYNGEERAKGNILERFSAQQFPDLHSELNLSSLELGDSALYFCASSATPQGLNGYTFGSGTRLTVV.